This TCR beta chain is drawn from a study of T cells expressing NK-cell markers. Germline-derived CDR1 and CDR2 are MDHEN and SYDVKM. The length of the CDR3 is 13 residues. With the 5' RACE reads reprocessed, TCRdb shows one record per CDR3 protein and no DNA. This sample's table has 200,000 to 300,000 distinct CDR3 sequences. The gene calls are TRBV28 and TRBJ2-1. The specimen sequenced was blood T cells: a sorted CD56 or NKG2C T cell subset, CD4+ or CD8+ T cells, or bulk PBMC T cells (not recorded which). The clonotype comes from a woman aged 18-70 years in good health. CDR3: CASNPQRYNEQFF.